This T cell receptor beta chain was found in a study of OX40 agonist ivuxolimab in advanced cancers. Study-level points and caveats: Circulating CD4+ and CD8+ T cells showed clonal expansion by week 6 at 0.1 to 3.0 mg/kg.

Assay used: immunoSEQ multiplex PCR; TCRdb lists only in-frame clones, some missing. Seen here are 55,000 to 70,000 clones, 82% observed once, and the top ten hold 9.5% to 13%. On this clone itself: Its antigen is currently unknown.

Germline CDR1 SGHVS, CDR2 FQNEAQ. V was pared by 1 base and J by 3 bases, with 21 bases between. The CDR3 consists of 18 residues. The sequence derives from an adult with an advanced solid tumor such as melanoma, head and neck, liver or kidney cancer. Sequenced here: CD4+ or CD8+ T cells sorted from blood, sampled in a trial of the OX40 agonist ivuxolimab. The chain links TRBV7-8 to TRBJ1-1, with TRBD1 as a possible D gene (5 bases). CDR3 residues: CASSLGWKKGREDTEAFF. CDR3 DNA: TGTGCCAGCAGCTTAGGATGGAAGAAGGGGCGGGAAGACACTGAAGCTTTCTTT.